This TCR beta chain was captured in a study of response to subunit inactivated influenza vaccine. General observations from the study: Researchers suggested that each seasonal influenza vaccination recruits few new T cells.

Germline V gene sequence: CDR1 DFQATT, CDR2 SNEGSKA (reference sequence). The CDR3 is 15 residues long. With V trimmed by 3 bases and J by 3 bases, 4 bases remained unmatched. About this clonotype itself: Its specificity is unknown.

One entry per CDR3 protein results from TCRdb running MiXCR on the RT-PCR reads. The sample shows some 600,000 distinct CDR3 sequences, roughly 15% of them seen only once. The receptor's source is a man aged 50 or older who received an inactivated influenza vaccine. This sequence joins TRBV20-1 and TRBJ2-1, with 11 positions matching TRBD2. Sequencing used PBMCs from blood, obtained about 14 days before vaccination. The CDR3 here is CSASQTSGVYNEQFF. The CDR3, as DNA: TGCAGTGCTAGCCAGACTAGCGGGGTCTACAATGAGCAGTTCTTC.